This entry concerns a single T cell receptor beta chain. No antigen is known for it. This sample is drawn from a study of monozygotic twins with inflammatory bowel disease. Regarding the study as a whole: Twins with IBD were found to have lower TCRbeta diversity (inverse Simpson) than healthy co-twins. It was not supported that a single strong signal or clonotype was associated with IBD.

Per sample, reverse transcription was split into eight reactions. UMIs were attached via template switching, each with a 6-nucleotide sample barcode. From its re-call of the 5' RACE reads, TCRdb lists each CDR3 protein once, without DNA. This repertoire includes 300,000 to 350,000 distinct CDR3 sequences. The CDR3 has 15 residues. Germline loops: CDR1 DFQATT, CDR2 SNEGSKA (reference sequence). The clonotype was recovered from a human donor with ulcerative colitis or Crohn's disease, or a healthy co-twin of an affected twin (not recorded which). The chain joins TRBV20-1 to TRBJ2-3; TCRdb designates TRBD1, a call that cannot be tested without DNA. Sequencing was carried out using blood. The CDR3 sequence: CSARAPRGSTDTQYF.